Presented here are 20 T cell receptor beta chains from one specimen sequenced in a study of T cell changes during pregnancy in multiple sclerosis. TCRdb's table, derived via immunoSEQ multiplex PCR, lists solely in-frame clones and lacks some. The data show some 100,000 clones, about 94% seen once. Sequencing used peripheral blood, obtained before pregnancy. These receptors were collected from a female donor with multiple sclerosis, enrolled in a pregnancy study.

This clone was seen more than once but under ten times. This sequence joins TRBV7-9 and TRBJ1-2, with TRBD1 identical over 7 bases. This CDR3 region has 15 residues. Looked up from germline, CDR1 is SEHNR and CDR2 is FQNEAQ (reference sequence). V was pared by 5 bases and J by 4 bases, with 10 bases of the junction left unmatched. In DNA, the CDR3 is TGTGCCAGCAGCGACCACAACAGGGGAGGCTATGGCTACACCTTC. This codes for CASSDHNRGGYGYTF.

V and J are TRBV5-1 and TRBJ2-2; TRBD1 agrees at 9 bases. Germline CDR1 and CDR2: SGHRS and YFSETQ. The CDR3 loop spans 16 amino acids. J was trimmed by 8 bases and V by 3 bases; bases with no gene match: 11. Here the CDR3 reads CASSSTGGRTPGELFF. CDR3 sequence (DNA): TGCGCCAGCAGCTCTACAGGGGGCAGAACACCGGGGGAGCTGTTTTTT.

The V call is TRBV5-1, the J call TRBJ1-2; TRBD1 might be the D (5 bases). The V and J ends lost 7 bases and 3 bases respectively, with 19 bases between them. The CDR3 covers 15 residues. Per germline, CDR1 SGHRS and CDR2 YFSETQ. For the CDR3, the DNA is TGCGCCAGCGGATTCGGGTGGGGGGGAGACTATGGCTACACCTTC. Translated, it gives CASGFGWGGDYGYTF. Full variable domain (outside the CDR3, taken from reference TRBV5-1 and TRBJ1-2): KAGVTQTPRYLIKTRGQQVTLSCSPISGHRSVSWYQQTPGQGLQFLFEYFSETQRNKGNFPGRFSGRQFSNSRSEMNVSTLELGDSALYLCASGFGWGGDYGYTFGSGTRLTVV.

V usage is TRBV7-6 and J usage is TRBJ2-7; D perhaps matches TRBD2 (7 bases). Trimming removed 5 bases from V and 4 bases from J, with 18 bases in between. This CDR3 region has 15 residues. CDR1 SGHVS and CDR2 FNYEAQ come from the germline V gene. The CDR3 region has the DNA TGTGCCAGCAGCCCAGGGGCGGGAGATATATACGAGCAGTACTTC. This gives the protein CASSPGAGDIYEQYF.

The chain joins TRBV2 to TRBJ2-3, with TRBD2 matching 8 bases. Trimming cost V 5 bases and J 3 bases; bases outside gene matches: 16. The CDR3 sequence is 18 residues long. Germline-derived CDR1 and CDR2 are SNHLY and FYNNEI. CDR3: CASSFSREGGFGTDTQYF. The CDR3 DNA reads TGTGCCAGCAGTTTCAGTCGGGAGGGGGGATTTGGTACAGATACGCAGTATTTT.

V is TRBV2 and J is TRBJ2-7; 9 positions match TRBD2. With 5 bases clipped from V and 2 bases from J, the junction kept 4 bases outside the gene matches. CDR3 size: 14 residues. Germline V gene sequence: CDR1 SNHLY, CDR2 FYNNEI. The CDR3 nucleotides read TGTGCCAGCAGTTTTGCGGGAGGGCCCTACGAGCAGTACTTC. Protein product: CASSFAGGPYEQYF. Together with reference TRBV2 and TRBJ2-7, the CDR3 gives the full variable domain: EPEVTQTPSHQVTQMGQEVILRCVPISNHLYFYWYRQILGQKVEFLVSFYNNEISEKSEIFDDQFSVERPDGSNFTLKIRSTKLEDSAMYFCASSFAGGPYEQYFGPGTRLTVT.

The chain links TRBV6-4 to TRBJ2-1, with 8 bases that match TRBD2. Germline V lookup: CDR1 MRHNA, CDR2 SNTAGT. The CDR3 runs 15 residues. The trim removed 6 bases at V and 6 bases at J, leaving 10 bases unmatched. The CDR3 spells CASSESGTRPNEQFF. The CDR3 nucleotides are TGTGCCAGCAGCGAATCCGGGACTAGACCCAATGAGCAGTTCTTC.

The sample holds one count of this clone. The chain uses TRBV10-3 and TRBJ2-1; a possible D gene is TRBD2 (5 bases). The CDR3 covers 16 residues. V was shortened by 3 bases and J by 7 bases, with 19 bases between the two germline ends. The germline V gene has CDR1 ENHRY and CDR2 SYGVKD. The CDR3 DNA reads TGTGCCATCAGTGAAATAGCGAGTCGTCCCCTAAATGAGCAGTTCTTC. It translates to CAISEIASRPLNEQFF.

This chain links TRBV28 with TRBJ1-4; TRBD1 agrees at 9 bases. J lost 7 bases, V lost 3 bases, and 9 bases had no gene match. The CDR3 is 16 residues long. The germline V gene has CDR1 MDHEN and CDR2 SYDVKM. CDR3 amino acids: CASSLGQGAQREKLFF. CDR3 coding DNA: TGTGCCAGCAGTTTGGGACAGGGCGCTCAGCGTGAAAAACTGTTTTTT.

This clone was picked up a small number of times. The junction does not match germline at one end; this may be a read error. The gene calls are TRBV4-1 and TRBJ2-7; TRBD2 agrees at 10 bases. From germline, CDR1 is MGHRA and CDR2 YSYEKL. The CDR3 runs to 15 residues. CDR3 DNA: TGCGCCAGCCGCCACACCACTAGCGGGATCTACGAGCAGTACTTC. Translating gives CASRHTTSGIYEQYF.

V usage is TRBV4-2 and J usage is TRBJ2-1, with TRBD2 identical over 13 bases. The CDR3 extends over 16 amino acids. V shed 0 bases, J shed 4 bases, and the junction held 0 bases outside the gene matches. CDR1 is LGHNA and CDR2 is YNFKEQ in the germline V gene. As DNA, the CDR3 is TGTGCCAGCAGCCAAGAACTAGCGGGAGGGTACAATGAGCAGTTCTTC. Protein sequence: CASSQELAGGYNEQFF.

The gene calls are TRBV25-1 and TRBJ2-6, with a possible D match to TRBD2 (6 bases). The V end was cut by 8 bases, the J end by 1 base, with 12 bases between. Germline assignment: CDR1 MGHDK and CDR2 SYGVNS. The CDR3 runs 15 residues. CDR3 region: CASVARGSGANVLTF. CDR3 bases: TGTGCCAGCGTCGCTCGGGGGTCTGGGGCCAACGTCCTGACTTTC.

The genes are TRBV5-1 and TRBJ2-2; 9 positions agree with TRBD2. The ends lost 3 bases at V and 3 bases at J; junction bases unmatched: 9. The germline CDR1 and CDR2 sequences are SGHRS and YFSETQ. The CDR3 spans 17 residues. The CDR3 bases are TGCGCCAGCAGCTGGACTATAGCGGGAGTCGACACCGGGGAGCTGTTTTTT. Translating gives CASSWTIAGVDTGELFF.

The chain uses TRBV19 and TRBJ1-2; D gene unclear. Germline CDR1 is LNHDA and CDR2 is SQIVND (reference sequence). V dropped 3 bases and J dropped 2 bases, with 10 bases sitting between them. The CDR3 contains 14 residues. The DNA for the CDR3 is TGTGCCAGTAGTATCCCAGGTACGAACTATGGCTACACCTTC. Translation: CASSIPGTNYGYTF. Complete variable domain (other parts from reference TRBV19 and TRBJ1-2): DGGITQSPKYLFRKEGQNVTLSCEQNLNHDAMYWYRQDPGQGLRLIYYSQIVNDFQKGDIAEGYSVSREKKESFPLTVTSAQKNPTAFYLCASSIPGTNYGYTFGSGTRLTVV.

This rearrangement joins TRBV18 to TRBJ1-1, with D perhaps matching TRBD1 (5 bases). Germline loops: CDR1 KGHSH, CDR2 LQKENI. The CDR3 extends over 13 amino acids. Trimming stripped 2 bases from V and 8 bases from J, with 12 bases between. The DNA for the CDR3 is TGTGCCAGCTCACCAGAGACAGTAGCCGAAGCTTTCTTT. Amino acids: CASSPETVAEAFF. The whole variable domain, filled in from reference TRBV18 and TRBJ1-1, reads NAGVMQNPRHLVRRRGQEARLRCSPMKGHSHVYWYRQLPEEGLKFMVYLQKENIIDESGMPKERFSAEFPKEGPSILRIQQVVRGDSAAYFCASSPETVAEAFFGQGTRLTVV.

This chain links TRBV5-1 with TRBJ2-1; the D gene is possibly TRBD2 (6 bases). The CDR3 totals 15 residues. Germline V lookup: CDR1 SGHRS, CDR2 YFSETQ. The V end was cut by 4 bases, the J end by 4 bases, with 15 bases between. The CDR3, as DNA: TGCGCCAGCAGCAGCGGAGGAGGGCCGTACAATGAGCAGTTCTTC. Protein: CASSSGGGPYNEQFF. Based on the CDR3 plus reference TRBV5-1 and TRBJ2-1, the full variable domain is KAGVTQTPRYLIKTRGQQVTLSCSPISGHRSVSWYQQTPGQGLQFLFEYFSETQRNKGNFPGRFSGRQFSNSRSEMNVSTLELGDSALYLCASSSGGGPYNEQFFGPGTRLTVL.

V and J are TRBV5-4 and TRBJ2-5; the match to TRBD2 covers 16 bases. The CDR3 has 18 residues. With 3 bases clipped from V and 4 bases from J, the junction kept 9 bases outside the gene matches. The germline V gene has CDR1 SGHNT and CDR2 YYREEE (reference sequence). DNA for the CDR3: TGTGCCAGCAGCTCGGGGACTAGCGGGAGGGGCGGGCGAGAGACCCAGTACTTC. It yields the protein CASSSGTSGRGGRETQYF.

This clone was detected a few times. The chain carries TRBV5-6 and TRBJ1-2; TRBD1 matches 7 bases. The V gene's germline CDR1 is SGHDT and CDR2 YYEEEE. This CDR3 has 14 residues. V trimming: 4 bases; J trimming: 2 bases; junction bases outside the gene matches: 5. The CDR3 region is CASSKYRGNYGYTF. The CDR3 nucleotides read TGTGCCAGCAGCAAGTACAGGGGAAACTATGGCTACACCTTC.

The chain recombines TRBV5-6 with TRBJ1-3; D is unclear. The V gene's germline CDR1 is SGHDT and CDR2 YYEEEE. CDR3 length: 14 amino acids. Trimming took 1 base from V and 4 from J, leaving 9 bases between them. CDR3 sequence: CASSLTALGNTIYF. CDR3 nucleotide sequence: TGTGCCAGCAGCTTGACAGCCTTAGGAAACACCATATATTTT.

The count of this clone is one. The chain employs TRBV7-2 and TRBJ2-7, with a possible D match to TRBD2 (6 bases). CDR3 size: 13 residues. Germline CDR1 SGHTA, CDR2 FQGNSA. The V end lost 5 bases, the J end lost 7 bases, and 15 bases lay between the germline ends. The CDR3 region is CASSLGGPGEQYF. CDR3 DNA: TGTGCCAGCAGCCTTGGAGGGCCGGGAGAGCAGTACTTC.